This T cell receptor beta chain was found in a study of T cells in Graves' hyperthyroidism and ophthalmopathy. Across the whole study: Peripheral blood collection took place at initial diagnosis, before any treatment.

Ophthalmopathy cases scored 3 or more on the Clinical Activity Score and 4 or more on NOSPECS grade, with duration below 3 months. Criteria for exclusion of patients were uncontrolled infection, other autoimmune disease, pregnancy or lactation. Germline V CDR1 and CDR2: SGHVS, FNYEAQ. The junction had 3 bases not matched to a gene; V was cut back by 3 bases and J by 0 bases. CDR3 length: 16 amino acids. Amplified TCR beta CDR3 regions came from RNA transcripts. The study used the HTBI primer set for a first-round RT-PCR of the TCR CDR3. Each CDR3 protein is one row after TCRdb ran MiXCR on the multiplex PCR reads. The sample lists a few hundred thousand distinct CDR3 sequences, roughly 19% occurring once.

The receptor was derived from a man in his forties or fifties with Graves' ophthalmopathy. This chain joins TRBV7-6 and TRBJ2-1, with 9 bases aligning to TRBD2. The sample was blood. The CDR3 sequence is CASSFPSGASYNEQFF. For the CDR3, the DNA is TGTGCCAGCAGCTTCCCTAGCGGGGCCTCCTACAATGAGCAGTTCTTC.